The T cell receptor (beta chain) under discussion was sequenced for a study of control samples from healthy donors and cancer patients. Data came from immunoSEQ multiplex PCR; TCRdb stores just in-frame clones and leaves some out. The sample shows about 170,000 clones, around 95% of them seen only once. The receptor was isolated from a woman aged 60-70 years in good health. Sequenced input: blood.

The CDR3 protein is CAWASGPALFF. CDR3 bases: TGTGCCTGGGCATCGGGACCGGCCTTGTTTTTT. V gene TRBV30 combines with J gene TRBJ1-4; D might be TRBD1 (5 bases). This CDR3 contains 11 residues. Trimming took off 5 bases at V and 15 bases at J, with 16 bases between the two ends. Germline CDR1 reads GTSNPN; CDR2 reads SVGIG (reference sequence).